This T cell receptor (beta chain) was recorded in a study of beta chain features in type 1 diabetes. Study-level results: In every one of the four CD4+ subsets, TCRB CDR3s were moderately but significantly shorter in Type 1 diabetes patients. In the patient group, naive, central memory and Treg TCRB repertoires seemed more alike than in the healthy donor group.

This clone was picked up a small number of times. Its target is unknown. Expressed TCRB transcripts were sequenced because the isolated RNA had all been reverse transcribed beforehand. Generated by immunoSEQ multiplex PCR, the TCRdb table keeps only in-frame clones and is missing some. The table lists about 160,000 clones, approximately 8% of them singletons. V was trimmed by 4 bases and J by 13 bases, leaving 20 bases between them. This CDR3 comprises 13 residues. The V gene's germline CDR1 is WNHNN and CDR2 SYGVQD (reference sequence). The TCR comes from a man aged 18 to 29 with type 1 diabetes. Material for sequencing was central memory CD4+ T cells from blood. The V call is TRBV10-1, the J call TRBJ2-7; no definite D call. The DNA for the CDR3 is TGCGCCAGCAGTGGAGGTAGCTCAATGATGGTATACTTC. Translation gives CASSGGSSMMVYF.